Shown below are 22 T cell receptor beta chains from a single sample sequenced in a study of CD8 T cells in ankylosing spondylitis. TCRdb fed the 5' RACE reads into MiXCR, producing one record per CDR3 protein. Of 250,000 or so distinct CDR3 sequences in the sample, more than 15% were seen once. The material sequenced was blood, either unsorted or a sorted T cell fraction (not recorded which). The source of these receptors is a male donor with ankylosing spondylitis or in good health (not recorded which).

This clonotype was seen a handful of times. The rearrangement links TRBV27 to TRBJ1-3; D may be TRBD1 (5 bases). CDR3 length: 15 amino acids. Germline assignment: CDR1 MNHEY and CDR2 SMNVEV (reference sequence). V dropped 6 bases and J dropped 3 bases, with 15 bases sitting between them. The CDR3: CASSPARGSGNTIYF. CDR3 in DNA: TGTGCCAGCAGCCCCGCCCGGGGGAGTGGAAACACCATATATTTT.

The chain couples TRBV4-3 to TRBJ2-7; 8 bases align to TRBD2. The J segment lost 7 bases and the V segment lost 5 bases, leaving 4 bases of the junction unmatched. Per germline, CDR1 LGHNA and CDR2 YSLEER. There are 12 residues in the CDR3. The CDR3 region has the DNA TGCGCCAGCAGCGCTCCGGGGGGGGAGCAGTACTTC. Amino acid sequence: CASSAPGGEQYF.

The chain uses TRBV12-3 or TRBV12-4 and TRBJ2-7; D is unresolved. Trimming cost V 8 bases and J 7 bases, with 12 bases left between them. CDR3 length: 11 residues. The CDR3 reads CASGPLGEQYF. The CDR3 DNA sequence: TGTGCCAGCGGGCCCCTGGGAGAGCAGTACTTC.

In this sample, this clonotype turned up a few times. The chain joins TRBV6-1 to TRBJ2-1; 14 nucleotides agree with TRBD2. The CDR3 has 18 residues. V was pared by 6 bases and J by 3 bases, with 10 bases of the junction left unmatched. CDR1 and CDR2 (germline): MNHNS, SASEGT. The CDR3 sequence is CASSDWTSGRTDYNEQFF. The CDR3 nucleotides read TGTGCCAGCAGCGACTGGACTAGCGGGAGGACGGACTACAATGAGCAGTTCTTC.

This rearrangement joins TRBV4-2 to TRBJ2-1; 10 bases are a match to TRBD2. The CDR3 extends over 17 amino acids. V was pared by 1 base and J by 0 bases, with 3 bases of the junction left unmatched. Germline CDR1 LGHNA, CDR2 YNFKEQ. CDR3 sequence reads: CASSQGPSGSSYNEQFF. The CDR3 nucleotides are TGTGCCAGCAGCCAAGGGCCTAGCGGGAGCTCCTACAATGAGCAGTTCTTC.

This clonotype appeared a few times. V usage is TRBV29-1 and J usage is TRBJ2-2; unclear D gene. The CDR3 contains 14 residues. V lost 3 bases to trimming and J lost 0 bases, with 8 bases between them. The V gene's germline CDR1 is SQVTM and CDR2 ANQGSEA. The CDR3 spells CSVEILSNTGELFF. The CDR3 coding sequence is TGCAGCGTTGAGATCCTCTCGAACACCGGGGAGCTGTTTTTT.

The rearrangement joins TRBV20-1 to TRBJ2-2, with 8 bases aligning to TRBD1. The ends lost 1 base at V and 7 bases at J; junction bases unmatched: 14. CDR3 length: 17 amino acids. Germline CDR1 and CDR2: DFQATT and SNEGSKA (reference sequence). The CDR3 region is CSARAYRQGKNGGELFF. The CDR3 DNA reads as TGCAGTGCTAGAGCCTATAGACAGGGGAAGAACGGCGGGGAGCTGTTTTTT.

The rearrangement joins TRBV6-1 to TRBJ1-5; 7 bases are a match to TRBD1. J lost 4 bases, V lost 5 bases, and 14 bases had no gene match. In germline, CDR1 is MNHNS, CDR2 SASEGT. The CDR3 consists of 17 residues. CDR3 DNA: TGTGCCAGCAGTCCCGGACAGGCGGGGCATCTGAATCAGCCCCAGCATTTT. Protein product: CASSPGQAGHLNQPQHF.

This clonotype was seen more than once but under ten times. The chain combines TRBV10-3 with TRBJ2-5; weak D call: TRBD1 (6 bases). The CDR3 sequence is 17 residues long. V was clipped by 2 bases and J by 5 bases, with 21 bases between them. The germline V gene has CDR1 ENHRY and CDR2 SYGVKD. The CDR3 nucleotides are TGTGCCATCAGTGAGACAACGAGTGAGGGGGTGTGGGAGACCCAGTACTTC. Translating it yields CAISETTSEGVWETQYF.

The rearrangement links TRBV6-1 to TRBJ2-1, with D unclear. The germline V gene has CDR1 MNHNS and CDR2 SASEGT. V lost 5 bases and J 6 bases, leaving 14 bases between the germline ends. This CDR3 spans 14 amino acids. This CDR3 is CASSPRPGGNEQFF. As DNA, the CDR3 is TGTGCCAGCAGTCCCCGCCCCGGCGGCAATGAGCAGTTCTTC.

This clonotype was seen a few times. The V and J genes are TRBV4-2 and TRBJ2-2, with no clear D. Per germline, CDR1 LGHNA and CDR2 YNFKEQ. This CDR3 contains 17 residues. The V gene lost 0 bases and the J gene lost 0 bases, with 11 bases spanning the gap. In nucleotides, the CDR3 is TGTGCCAGCAGCCAAGAGGTGGTGGCAGCGAACACCGGGGAGCTGTTTTTT. Protein: CASSQEVVAANTGELFF.

CDR3 DNA: TGTGCCAGCACCAAAAATCGGGGGATCAATCAGCCCCAGCATTTT. Residues: CASTKNRGINQPQHF. V gene TRBV28 combines with J gene TRBJ1-5, with D maybe TRBD1 (5 bases). The CDR3 covers 15 residues. Germline-derived CDR1 and CDR2 are MDHEN and SYDVKM. V was cut by 7 bases and J by 3 bases, with 16 bases left in between.

The chain is built from TRBV20-1 and TRBJ2-7, with 7 bases that match TRBD2. The CDR3 extends over 16 amino acids. V was clipped by 1 base and J by 2 bases; unmatched bases: 11. Germline V lookup: CDR1 DFQATT, CDR2 SNEGSKA (reference sequence). Here the CDR3 DNA reads TGCAGTGCTAGAGCGCCTAGCGGATGGGGAACCTACGAGCAGTACTTC. Residues: CSARAPSGWGTYEQYF.

J is TRBJ2-5 and V is TRBV11-2, with D perhaps TRBD1 or TRBD2 (5 bases each). Trimming pared 2 bases from V and 1 base from J, leaving 17 bases between. CDR1 and CDR2 (germline): SGHAT, FQNNGV. This CDR3 comprises 17 residues. CDR3 sequence reads: CASSLYNRAGTQETQYF. DNA of the CDR3: TGTGCCAGCAGCTTATATAACCGGGCAGGGACCCAAGAGACCCAGTACTTC. The full variable domain, its missing parts supplied by reference TRBV11-2 and TRBJ2-5, is EAGVAQSPRYKIIEKRQSVAFWCNPISGHATLYWYQQILGQGPKLLIQFQNNGVVDDSQLPKDRFSAERLKGVDSTLKIQPAKLEDSAVYLCASSLYNRAGTQETQYFGPGTRLLVL.

This clonotype turned up a few times. The chain is built from TRBV28 and TRBJ2-5, with 8 positions matching TRBD1. The V gene's germline CDR1 is MDHEN and CDR2 SYDVKM. CDR3 length: 14 residues. The junction had 8 bases not matched to a gene; V was cut back by 9 bases and J by 2 bases. The CDR3 is CASSTGTGQETQYF. For the CDR3, the DNA is TGTGCCAGTTCTACCGGGACAGGACAAGAGACCCAGTACTTC. Supplemented by reference TRBV28 and TRBJ2-5, the full variable domain reads DVKVTQSSRYLVKRTGEKVFLECVQDMDHENMFWYRQDPGLGLRLIYFSYDVKMKEKGDIPEGYSVSREKKERFSLILESASTNQTSMYLCASSTGTGQETQYFGPGTRLLVL.

The CDR3 reads CASSEQPYEQYF. DNA for the CDR3: TGTGCCAGCAGTGAACAGCCATACGAGCAGTACTTC. J is TRBJ2-7 and V is TRBV6-1; D unclear. The CDR3 has 12 residues. The germline V gene has CDR1 MNHNS and CDR2 SASEGT. Trimming took off 2 bases at V and 4 bases at J, with 6 bases between the two ends.

V and J are TRBV27 and TRBJ2-2; 9 bases line up with TRBD1. CDR3 length: 17 amino acids. The V gene end was trimmed by 6 bases and the J gene end by 7 bases; junction bases not matched to a gene: 15. Looked up from germline, CDR1 is MNHEY and CDR2 is SMNVEV (reference sequence). CDR3 in amino acids: CASSPWAWGQGIGELFF. Written as DNA, the CDR3 is TGTGCCAGCAGCCCCTGGGCCTGGGGACAGGGTATCGGGGAGCTGTTTTTT.

Only a few counts were recorded for this clonotype. The rearrangement joins TRBV29-1 to TRBJ2-1; TRBD2 matches 8 bases. Trimming took 0 bases from V and 4 from J; bases not matched to a gene: 8. Germline values: CDR1 SQVTM, CDR2 ANQGSEA. This CDR3 is 16 amino acids long. CDR3 residues: CSVEDRTSQIYNEQFF. In DNA form, the CDR3 reads TGCAGCGTTGAAGATAGGACTAGCCAAATATACAATGAGCAGTTCTTC.

This clonotype was counted only a few times. The CDR3 DNA is TGTGCCAGCAGTCCCGAACGGAGGGGCAATCAGCCCCAGCATTTT. This translates into CASSPERRGNQPQHF. The chain links TRBV12-3 or TRBV12-4 to TRBJ1-5; D remains unclear. CDR3 length equals 15 residues. Trimming cost V 5 bases and J 2 bases, with 13 bases left between them.

Ten or more counts support this clonotype. The chain is built from TRBV7-9 and TRBJ2-7; D is ambiguous. Trimming cost V 0 bases and J 9 bases, with 9 bases left between them. The CDR3 has 12 amino acids. CDR1 SEHNR and CDR2 FQNEAQ come from the germline V gene (reference sequence). CDR3 nucleotides: TGTGCCAGCAGCTTAGCGCGTGAGACGCAGTACTTC. The encoded protein is CASSLARETQYF.

J is TRBJ2-7 and V is TRBV15; tentative D call: TRBD1 (5 bases). The V gene lost 3 bases and the J gene lost 2 bases, with 17 bases spanning the gap. The CDR3 is made up of 16 amino acids. Germline CDR1 LNHNV, CDR2 YYDKDF (reference sequence). The CDR3 bases are TGTGCCACCAGCAGCCCCTTGGGGCAGTCAGCCTACGAGCAGTACTTC. Translated: CATSSPLGQSAYEQYF. The whole variable domain, filled in from reference TRBV15 and TRBJ2-7, reads DAMVIQNPRYQVTQFGKPVTLSCSQTLNHNVMYWYQQKSSQAPKLLFHYYDKDFNNEADTPDNFQSRRPNTSFCFLDIRSPGLGDTAMYLCATSSPLGQSAYEQYFGPGTRLTVT.

This clonotype was counted a few times. The V gene is TRBV12-3 or TRBV12-4, the J gene TRBJ2-1; D gene unclear. The CDR3 contains 13 residues. V lost 5 bases to trimming and J lost 6 bases, with 11 bases between them. The CDR3 is CASSPTNANEQFF. The CDR3 region has the DNA TGTGCCAGCAGTCCAACCAATGCCAATGAGCAGTTCTTC.